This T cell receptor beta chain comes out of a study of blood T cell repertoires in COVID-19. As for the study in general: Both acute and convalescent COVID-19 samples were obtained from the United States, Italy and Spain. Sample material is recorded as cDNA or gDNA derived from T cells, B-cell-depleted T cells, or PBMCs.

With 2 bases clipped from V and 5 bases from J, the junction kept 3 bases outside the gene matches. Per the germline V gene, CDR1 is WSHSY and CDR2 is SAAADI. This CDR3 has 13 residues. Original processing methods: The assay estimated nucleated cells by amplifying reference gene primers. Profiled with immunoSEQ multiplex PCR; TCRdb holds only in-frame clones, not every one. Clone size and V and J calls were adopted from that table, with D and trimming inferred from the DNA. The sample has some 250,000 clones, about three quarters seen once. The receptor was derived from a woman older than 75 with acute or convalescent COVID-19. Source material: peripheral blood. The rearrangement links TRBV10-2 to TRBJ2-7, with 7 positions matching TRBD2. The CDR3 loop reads CASSETSDHEQYF. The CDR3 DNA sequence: TGCGCCAGCAGTGAGACTAGCGACCACGAGCAGTACTTC.